These 20 T cell receptor beta chains originate from one sample sequenced in a study of blood T cell repertoires in COVID-19. Sequencing used immunoSEQ multiplex PCR; TCRdb keeps in-frame clones, though not all of them. The sample comprises around 100,000 clones, approximately 80% of which are singletons, and around an eighth rests with the top ten. Input material: peripheral blood. These receptors all come from a woman in her 70s with acute or convalescent COVID-19.

The gene calls are TRBV7-9 and TRBJ1-6; 9 bases are a match to TRBD1. CDR1 is SEHNR, CDR2 FQNEAQ, per germline (reference sequence). After removal of 10 bases from V and 7 bases from J, the junction contained 5 bases not matched to a gene. This CDR3 comprises 13 residues. As DNA, the CDR3 is TGTGCCACAGGAGGGACAGGGAATTCACCCCTCCACTTT. Amino acid sequence: CATGGTGNSPLHF.

This chain uses TRBV7-6 with TRBJ1-2, with 9 positions matching TRBD1. Looked up from germline, CDR1 is SGHVS and CDR2 is FNYEAQ. This CDR3 contains 12 residues. With 4 bases clipped from V and 8 bases from J, the junction kept 2 bases outside the gene matches. The CDR3 region has the DNA TGTGCCAGCAGCTCTGGACAGGGGGGCTACACCTTC. Protein: CASSSGQGGYTF.

This chain links TRBV7-2 with TRBJ2-3; 10 bases line up with TRBD2. Germline V gene lookup returns CDR1 SGHTA and CDR2 FQGNSA. The CDR3 has 16 amino acids. The junction had 5 bases not matched to a gene; V was cut back by 1 base and J by 4 bases. The CDR3 spells CASSLGAGGQSDTQYF. In DNA, the CDR3 is TGTGCCAGCAGCTTAGGAGCGGGGGGGCAGTCAGATACGCAGTATTTT.

The chain links TRBV15 to TRBJ1-2; 8 bases match TRBD1. Germline V gives CDR1 LNHNV, CDR2 YYDKDF (reference sequence). With V trimmed by 0 bases and J by 1 base, 4 bases remained unmatched. The CDR3 loop spans 16 amino acids. The CDR3 reads CATSRDRGRFNYGYTF. The CDR3 DNA follows: TGTGCCACCAGCAGAGACAGGGGGCGATTTAACTATGGCTACACCTTC.

The chain links TRBV6-6 to TRBJ1-3; 12 bases align to TRBD1. The CDR3 covers 18 residues. The V gene end was trimmed by 5 bases and the J gene end by 4 bases; junction bases not matched to a gene: 12. From germline, CDR1 is MNHNY and CDR2 SVGAGI (reference sequence). The CDR3 loop reads CASSPRRGQGASGNTIYF. The CDR3 DNA is TGTGCCAGCAGTCCCAGGCGGGGACAGGGGGCTAGCGGAAACACCATATATTTT.

The chain recombines TRBV20-1 with TRBJ2-1; D not certain. CDR1 and CDR2 (germline): DFQATT, SNEGSKA (reference sequence). The V gene lost 6 bases and the J gene lost 10 bases, with 13 bases spanning the gap. This CDR3 has 11 residues. Written as DNA, the CDR3 is TGCAGTGCCCTCAACACATACGAGCAGTTCTTC. It yields the protein CSALNTYEQFF.

The chain has TRBV10-3 and TRBJ2-7; 12 bases align to TRBD2. V shed 7 bases, J shed 1 base, and the junction held 2 bases outside the gene matches. The CDR3 covers 14 residues. CDR1 is ENHRY, CDR2 SYGVKD, per germline. CDR3 DNA sequence: TGTGCCATCAAAACTAGCGGGGGGTCCTACGAGCAGTACTTC. The encoded protein is CAIKTSGGSYEQYF.

This clone was seen a single time. The chain employs TRBV5-5 and TRBJ2-3; 13 positions match TRBD2. V shed 4 bases and J 4 bases; nucleotides not matched to a gene: 3. Germline V lookup: CDR1 SGHKS, CDR2 YYEKEE (reference sequence). The CDR3 runs 15 residues. The CDR3 region has the DNA TGTGCCAGCAGCCTACTAGCGGGGGGGCCAGATACGCAGTATTTT. Its translation: CASSLLAGGPDTQYF.

The rearrangement uses TRBV16 and TRBJ1-5; possibly TRBD1 for D (5 bases). CDR1 is KGHSY and CDR2 is FQNENV in the germline V gene. The CDR3 runs to 13 residues. V was clipped by 4 bases and J by 6 bases, with 10 bases between them. The DNA of the CDR3 is TGTGCCAGCAGCCCGACAAGGGGTCAGCCCCAGCATTTT. Protein sequence: CASSPTRGQPQHF.

The rearrangement joins TRBV18 to TRBJ2-2, with D hard to call. V was trimmed by 6 bases and J by 6 bases, leaving 11 bases between them. This CDR3 region has 13 residues. Germline V gives CDR1 KGHSH, CDR2 LQKENI. As DNA, the CDR3 is TGTGCCAGCTCCTCTGCGGAGTCCGGGGAGCTGTTTTTT. It encodes CASSSAESGELFF.

The V gene is TRBV12-3 or TRBV12-4, the J gene TRBJ1-2, with TRBD1 as a possible D gene (5 bases). This CDR3 is built from 13 residues. V lost 7 bases to trimming and J lost 8 bases, with 17 bases between them. CDR3 protein: CASTSGTSEGYTF. The DNA of the CDR3 is TGTGCCAGCACCTCGGGGACTTCGGAAGGCTACACCTTC.

This clone was observed once. The V call is TRBV6-5, the J call TRBJ1-5; 8 bases are a match to TRBD1. This CDR3 spans 14 amino acids. From germline, CDR1 is MNHEY and CDR2 SVGAGI. The ends lost 6 bases at V and 6 bases at J; junction bases unmatched: 7. The CDR3 sequence: CASSLDRESQPQHF. The CDR3 DNA follows: TGTGCCAGCAGCTTGGACAGGGAGAGTCAGCCCCAGCATTTT.

The chain has TRBV27 and TRBJ1-6, with 8 bases matching TRBD1. This CDR3 has 14 residues. Germline CDR1 and CDR2: MNHEY and SMNVEV (reference sequence). V shed 7 bases and J 9 bases; nucleotides not matched to a gene: 8. The CDR3: CASTGGSRSSPLHF. For the CDR3, the DNA is TGTGCCAGCACAGGGGGCTCTAGGAGTTCACCCCTCCACTTT.

The chain combines TRBV5-1 with TRBJ1-1, with D possibly TRBD1 on 6 matching bases. V was trimmed by 5 bases and J by 4 bases, leaving 21 bases between them. The V gene's germline CDR1 is SGHRS and CDR2 YFSETQ. The CDR3 spans 16 residues. CDR3 coding DNA: TGCGCCAGCAGGGAGAATAACAGGGCACCGAGCACTGAAGCTTTCTTT. The encoded protein is CASRENNRAPSTEAFF.

The chain joins TRBV27 to TRBJ1-4; D might be TRBD1 (5 bases). Germline V CDR1 and CDR2: MNHEY, SMNVEV (reference sequence). V was pared by 5 bases and J by 9 bases, with 25 bases between. The CDR3 contains 17 residues. The CDR3 is CASSPTTQGMVGKKLFF. The CDR3 nucleotides are TGTGCCAGCAGTCCTACCACTCAGGGTATGGTGGGAAAAAAACTGTTTTTT. The whole variable domain, filled in from reference TRBV27 and TRBJ1-4, reads EAQVTQNPRYLITVTGKKLTVTCSQNMNHEYMSWYRQDPGLGLRQIYYSMNVEVTDKGDVPEGYKVSRKEKRNFPLILESPSPNQTSLYFCASSPTTQGMVGKKLFFGSGTQLSVL.

The V and J genes are TRBV5-1 and TRBJ2-3; D ambiguous. Per germline, CDR1 SGHRS and CDR2 YFSETQ. The V and J ends lost 2 bases and 0 bases respectively, with 10 bases between them. The CDR3 is 15 amino acids. CDR3 in amino acids: CASSFVGTSTDTQYF. CDR3 nucleotides: TGCGCCAGCAGCTTTGTGGGCACTAGCACAGATACGCAGTATTTT. The full variable domain, with the rest looked up from reference TRBV5-1 and TRBJ2-3, is KAGVTQTPRYLIKTRGQQVTLSCSPISGHRSVSWYQQTPGQGLQFLFEYFSETQRNKGNFPGRFSGRQFSNSRSEMNVSTLELGDSALYLCASSFVGTSTDTQYFGPGTRLTVL.

This clone was seen only once. V gene TRBV9 combines with J gene TRBJ2-3; 7 nucleotides line up with TRBD1. The V segment lost 0 bases and the J segment 6 bases; nucleotides outside the gene matches: 10. The germline V gene encodes CDR1 SGDLS and CDR2 YYNGEE. This CDR3 is 16 amino acids long. This CDR3 reads CASSVGAGGTTDTQYF. CDR3 bases: TGTGCCAGCAGCGTAGGAGCAGGGGGAACCACCGATACGCAGTATTTT. Full variable domain (remainder filled in from reference TRBV9 and TRBJ2-3): DSGVTQTPKHLITATGQRVTLRCSPRSGDLSVYWYQQSLDQGLQFLIQYYNGEERAKGNILERFSAQQFPDLHSELNLSSLELGDSALYFCASSVGAGGTTDTQYFGPGTRLTVL.

The J gene is TRBJ2-5, the V gene TRBV5-4, with D possibly TRBD2 on 6 matching bases. The CDR3 totals 14 residues. V was pared by 3 bases and J by 5 bases, with 14 bases between. Germline V gene lookup returns CDR1 SGHNT and CDR2 YYREEE (reference sequence). The CDR3 nucleotides are TGTGCCAGCAGCTCTATGGAGGGCGGGGAGACCCAGTACTTC. Protein sequence: CASSSMEGGETQYF.

The V and J genes are TRBV5-1 and TRBJ1-3; D is unclear. V lost 0 bases and J lost 0, with 7 bases in between. Germline V gene sequence: CDR1 SGHRS, CDR2 YFSETQ. This CDR3 has 15 amino acids. The CDR3 reads CASSLALNSGNTIYF. The CDR3 DNA reads TGCGCCAGCAGCTTGGCACTTAACTCTGGAAACACCATATATTTT. The entire variable domain, with the rest obtained from reference TRBV5-1 and TRBJ1-3, is as follows: KAGVTQTPRYLIKTRGQQVTLSCSPISGHRSVSWYQQTPGQGLQFLFEYFSETQRNKGNFPGRFSGRQFSNSRSEMNVSTLELGDSALYLCASSLALNSGNTIYFGEGSWLTVV.

The V gene is TRBV7-6, the J gene TRBJ2-1; 7 bases are shared with TRBD2. Germline loops: CDR1 SGHVS, CDR2 FNYEAQ. This CDR3 is built from 16 residues. J gave up 0 bases and V 2 bases, and 4 bases lay outside the gene matches. In nucleotides, the CDR3 is TGTGCCAGCAGCTTACTAGCGGAGAGCTCCTACAATGAGCAGTTCTTC. Translation gives CASSLLAESSYNEQFF.